This section outlines one TCR beta chain sequence together with its context. Its antigen is unknown. Some clones are missing from TCRdb's copy, which holds only in-frame ones; the method was immunoSEQ multiplex PCR. This table holds 120,000 or so clones, 70% to 90% found once. Germline V gene data show CDR1 as MDHEN and CDR2 as SYDVKM. Trimming shortened V by 6 bases and J by 4 bases, and 16 bases separated the two germline ends. The CDR3 runs 15 residues. The data originate from a study of cytomegalovirus exposure and HLA in healthy donors. Study-level results: That first-cohort TCR clusters tended to co-occur in the 120 or so validation repertoires was found in a later analysis.

Source material: PBMCs. This TCR derives from a woman between 18 and 29 years old in good health and CMV-seronegative. The V gene is TRBV28, the J gene TRBJ1-3, with a weak D call TRBD1 (6 bases). The CDR3: CASRPPQGYGNTIYF. DNA of the CDR3: TGTGCCAGCAGACCTCCACAGGGATACGGAAACACCATATATTTT.